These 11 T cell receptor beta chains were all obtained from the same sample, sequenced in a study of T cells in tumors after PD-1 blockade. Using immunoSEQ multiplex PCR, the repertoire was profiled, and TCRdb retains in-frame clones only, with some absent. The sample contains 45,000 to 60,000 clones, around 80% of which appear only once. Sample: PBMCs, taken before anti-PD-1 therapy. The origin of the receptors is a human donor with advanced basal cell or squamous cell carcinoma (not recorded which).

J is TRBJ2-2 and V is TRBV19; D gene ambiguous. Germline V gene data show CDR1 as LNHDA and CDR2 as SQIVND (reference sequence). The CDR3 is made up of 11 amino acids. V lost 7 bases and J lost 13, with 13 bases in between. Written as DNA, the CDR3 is TGTGCCAGTACCGACCGGGTAGGGCTGTTTTTT. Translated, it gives CASTDRVGLFF.

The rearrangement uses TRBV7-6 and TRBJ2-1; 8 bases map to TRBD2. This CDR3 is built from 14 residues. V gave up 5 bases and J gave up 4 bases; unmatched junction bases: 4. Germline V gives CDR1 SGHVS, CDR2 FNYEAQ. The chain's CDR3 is CASSPSGSYNEQFF. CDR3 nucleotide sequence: TGTGCCAGCAGCCCGAGCGGGAGTTACAATGAGCAGTTCTTC.

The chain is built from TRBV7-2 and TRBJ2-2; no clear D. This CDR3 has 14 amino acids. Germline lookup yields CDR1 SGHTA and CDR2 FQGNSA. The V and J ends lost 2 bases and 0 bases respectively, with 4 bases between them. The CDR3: CASSLTANTGELFF. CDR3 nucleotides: TGTGCCAGCAGCTTAACGGCGAACACCGGGGAGCTGTTTTTT.

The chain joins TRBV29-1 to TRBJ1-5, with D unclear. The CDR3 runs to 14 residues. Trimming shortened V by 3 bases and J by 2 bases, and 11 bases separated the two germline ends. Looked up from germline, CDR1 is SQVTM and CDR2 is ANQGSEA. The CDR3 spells CSVDIGNGNQPQHF. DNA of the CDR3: TGCAGCGTTGATATAGGGAACGGCAATCAGCCCCAGCATTTT.

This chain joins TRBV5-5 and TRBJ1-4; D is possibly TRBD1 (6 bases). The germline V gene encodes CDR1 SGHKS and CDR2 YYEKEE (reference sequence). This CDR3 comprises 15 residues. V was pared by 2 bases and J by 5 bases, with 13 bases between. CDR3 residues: CASSFQGTVNEKLFF. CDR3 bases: TGTGCCAGCAGCTTTCAGGGGACTGTAAATGAAAAACTGTTTTTT.

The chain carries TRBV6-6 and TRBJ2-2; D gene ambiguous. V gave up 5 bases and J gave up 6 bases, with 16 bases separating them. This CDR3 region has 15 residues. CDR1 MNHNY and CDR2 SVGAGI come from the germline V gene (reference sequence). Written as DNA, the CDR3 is TGTGCCAGCAGTCCGGTCCAGGCTTGGGCCGGGGAGCTGTTTTTT. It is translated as CASSPVQAWAGELFF.

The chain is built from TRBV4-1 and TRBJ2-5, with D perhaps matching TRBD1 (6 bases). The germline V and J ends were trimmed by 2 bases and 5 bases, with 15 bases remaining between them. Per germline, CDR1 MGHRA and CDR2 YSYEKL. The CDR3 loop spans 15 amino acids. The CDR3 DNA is TGCGCCAGCAGCCAAACACAGGGTTCGCTCGAGACCCAGTACTTC. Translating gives CASSQTQGSLETQYF.

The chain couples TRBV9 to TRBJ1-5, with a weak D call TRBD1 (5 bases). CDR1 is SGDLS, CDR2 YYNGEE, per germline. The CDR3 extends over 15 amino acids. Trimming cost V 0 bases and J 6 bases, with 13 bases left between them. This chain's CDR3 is CASSVGQGKGQPQHF. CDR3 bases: TGTGCCAGCAGCGTAGGCCAGGGTAAAGGTCAGCCCCAGCATTTT.

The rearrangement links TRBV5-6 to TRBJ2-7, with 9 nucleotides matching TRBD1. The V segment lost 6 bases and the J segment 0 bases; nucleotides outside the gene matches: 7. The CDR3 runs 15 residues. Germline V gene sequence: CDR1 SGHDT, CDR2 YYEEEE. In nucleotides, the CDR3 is TGTGCCAGCAACCCGGTGGACAGGGGCTCCTACGAGCAGTACTTC. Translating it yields CASNPVDRGSYEQYF. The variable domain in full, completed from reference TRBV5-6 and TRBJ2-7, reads DAGVTQSPTHLIKTRGQQVTLRCSPKSGHDTVSWYQQALGQGPQFIFQYYEEEERQRGNFPDRFSGHQFPNYSSELNVNALLLGDSALYLCASNPVDRGSYEQYFGPGTRLTVT.

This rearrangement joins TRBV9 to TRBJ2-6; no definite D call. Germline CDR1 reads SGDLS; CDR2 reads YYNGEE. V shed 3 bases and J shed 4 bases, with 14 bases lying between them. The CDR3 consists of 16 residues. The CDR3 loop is CASSAKLATGANVLTF. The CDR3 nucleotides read TGTGCCAGCAGCGCCAAGCTGGCGACCGGGGCCAACGTCCTGACTTTC.

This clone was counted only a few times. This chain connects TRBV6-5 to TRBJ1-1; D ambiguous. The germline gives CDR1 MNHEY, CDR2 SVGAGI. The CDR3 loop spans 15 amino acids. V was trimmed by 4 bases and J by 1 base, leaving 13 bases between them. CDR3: CASSLAGEGNTEAFF. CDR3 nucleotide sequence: TGTGCCAGCAGTTTAGCCGGGGAGGGGAACACTGAAGCTTTCTTT.